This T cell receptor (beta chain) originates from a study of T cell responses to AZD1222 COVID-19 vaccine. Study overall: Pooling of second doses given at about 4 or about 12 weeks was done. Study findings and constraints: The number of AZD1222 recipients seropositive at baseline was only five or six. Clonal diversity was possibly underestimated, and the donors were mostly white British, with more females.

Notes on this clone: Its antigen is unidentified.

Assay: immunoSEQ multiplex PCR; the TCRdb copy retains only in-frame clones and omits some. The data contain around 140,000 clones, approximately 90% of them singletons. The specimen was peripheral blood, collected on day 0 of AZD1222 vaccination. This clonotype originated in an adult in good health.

The CDR3 DNA reads as TGTGCCAGCAGCTTAGCGGAGGGTCTCGGGTATGGCTACACCTTC. Its protein product is CASSLAEGLGYGYTF. This chain joins TRBV7-2 and TRBJ1-2; D remains ambiguous. CDR1 SGHTA and CDR2 FQGNSA come from the germline V gene. Trimming cost V 0 bases and J 5 bases, with 13 bases left between them. The CDR3 sequence is 15 residues long.